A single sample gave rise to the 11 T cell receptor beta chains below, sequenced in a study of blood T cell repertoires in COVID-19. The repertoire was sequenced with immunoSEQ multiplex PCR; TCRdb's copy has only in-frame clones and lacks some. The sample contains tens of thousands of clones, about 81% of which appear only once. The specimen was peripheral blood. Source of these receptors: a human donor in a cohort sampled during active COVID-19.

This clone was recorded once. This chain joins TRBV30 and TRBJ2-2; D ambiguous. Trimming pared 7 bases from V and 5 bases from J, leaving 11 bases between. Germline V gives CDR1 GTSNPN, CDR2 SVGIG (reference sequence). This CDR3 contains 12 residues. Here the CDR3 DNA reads TGTGCCTACTTCAATCCAACCGGGGAGCTGTTTTTT. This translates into CAYFNPTGELFF.

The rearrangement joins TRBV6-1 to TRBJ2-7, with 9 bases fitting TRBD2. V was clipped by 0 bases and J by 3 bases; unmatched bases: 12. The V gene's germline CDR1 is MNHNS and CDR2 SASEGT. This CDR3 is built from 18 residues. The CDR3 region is CASSEAHYLAGFFYEQYF. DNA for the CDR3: TGTGCCAGCAGTGAAGCCCACTATCTAGCGGGATTCTTCTACGAGCAGTACTTC.

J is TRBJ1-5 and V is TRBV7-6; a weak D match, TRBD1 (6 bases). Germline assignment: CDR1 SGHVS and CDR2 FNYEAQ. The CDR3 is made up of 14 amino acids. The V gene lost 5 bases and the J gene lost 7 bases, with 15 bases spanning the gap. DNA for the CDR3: TGTGCCAGCAGCCTGGGAGGGGGGTACCAGCCCCAGCATTTT. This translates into CASSLGGGYQPQHF.

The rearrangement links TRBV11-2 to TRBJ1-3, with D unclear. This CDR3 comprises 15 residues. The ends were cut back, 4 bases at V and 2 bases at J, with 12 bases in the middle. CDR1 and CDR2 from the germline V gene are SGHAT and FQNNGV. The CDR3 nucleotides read TGTGCCAGCAGCTCAACTACCGGCCCTGGAAACACCATATATTTT. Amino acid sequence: CASSSTTGPGNTIYF.

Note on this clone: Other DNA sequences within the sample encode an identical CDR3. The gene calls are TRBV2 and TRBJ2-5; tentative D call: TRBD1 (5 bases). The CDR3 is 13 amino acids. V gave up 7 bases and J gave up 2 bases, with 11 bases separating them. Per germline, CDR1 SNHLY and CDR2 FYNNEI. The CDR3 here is CASNLQVQETQYF. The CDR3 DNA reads TGTGCCAGCAATCTACAGGTGCAAGAGACCCAGTACTTC.

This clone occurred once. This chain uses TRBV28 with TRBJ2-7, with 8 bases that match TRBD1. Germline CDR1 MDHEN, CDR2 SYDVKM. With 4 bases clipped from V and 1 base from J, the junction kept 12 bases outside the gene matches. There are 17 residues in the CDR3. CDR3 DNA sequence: TGTGCCAGCAGTTCTTTGGACAGGGCAAAAGGATCCTACGAGCAGTACTTC. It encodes CASSSLDRAKGSYEQYF.

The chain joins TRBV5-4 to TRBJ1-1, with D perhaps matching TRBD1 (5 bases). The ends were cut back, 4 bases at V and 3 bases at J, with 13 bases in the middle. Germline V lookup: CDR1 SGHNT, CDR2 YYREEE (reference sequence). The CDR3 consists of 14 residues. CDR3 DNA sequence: TGTGCCAGCAGCAAAAAGACAGAATACACTGAAGCTTTCTTT. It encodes CASSKKTEYTEAFF.

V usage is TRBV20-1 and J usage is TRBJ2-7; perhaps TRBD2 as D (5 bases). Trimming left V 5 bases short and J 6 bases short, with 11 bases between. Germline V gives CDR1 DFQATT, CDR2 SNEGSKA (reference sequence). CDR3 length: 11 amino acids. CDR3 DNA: TGCAGTGCTCCGGACTTGGGCGAGCAGTACTTC. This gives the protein CSAPDLGEQYF.

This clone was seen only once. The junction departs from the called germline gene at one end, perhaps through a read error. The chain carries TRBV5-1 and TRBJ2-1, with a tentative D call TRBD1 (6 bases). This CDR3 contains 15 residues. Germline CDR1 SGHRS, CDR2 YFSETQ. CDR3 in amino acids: CASSLEGSRDNQQFF. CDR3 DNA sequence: TGCGCCAGCAGCTTAGAAGGGAGTAGGGACAATCAGCAGTTCTTC.

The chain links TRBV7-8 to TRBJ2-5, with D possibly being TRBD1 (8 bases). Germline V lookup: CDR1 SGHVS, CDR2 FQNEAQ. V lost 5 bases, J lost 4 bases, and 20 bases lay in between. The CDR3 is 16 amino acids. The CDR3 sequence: CASSRAYRGEGETQYF. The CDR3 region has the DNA TGTGCCAGCAGCCGTGCTTACAGGGGGGAGGGAGAGACCCAGTACTTC.

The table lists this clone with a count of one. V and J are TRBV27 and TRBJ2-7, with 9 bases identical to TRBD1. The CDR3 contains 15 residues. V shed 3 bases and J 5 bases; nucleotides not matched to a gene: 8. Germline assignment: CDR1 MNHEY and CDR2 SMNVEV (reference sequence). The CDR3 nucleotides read TGTGCCAGCAGTTTTGTCGGACAGGGGACAAACGAGCAGTACTTC. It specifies CASSFVGQGTNEQYF.